The 10 T cell receptor beta chains below all came from one sample that was sequenced in a study of CD8 T cells in Susac syndrome. The authors reverse transcribed roughly 0.5 to 1 ug RNA with random hexamers. TCRdb re-derived calls from the immunoSEQ multiplex PCR reads in MiXCR, one entry per CDR3 protein. The top ten clones hold about 0.29% of a sample with approximately 22,000 distinct CDR3 sequences, 93% of them seen once. The sequenced material came from CD8+ T cells from PBMCs. These receptors came from a human donor in good health.

This chain uses TRBV9 with TRBJ2-7; possible D gene TRBD1, 5 bases. CDR1 and CDR2 (germline): SGDLS, YYNGEE. Trimming shortened V by 6 bases and J by 1 base, and 17 bases separated the two germline ends. This CDR3 contains 15 residues. The CDR3 sequence is CASTPGAGQSYEQYF. The CDR3 DNA reads as TGTGCCAGCACCCCTGGGGCAGGGCAATCCTACGAGCAGTACTTC.

The J gene is TRBJ1-5, the V gene TRBV13, with a possible D match to TRBD1 (6 bases). The V gene lost 5 bases and the J gene lost 4 bases, with 12 bases spanning the gap. The CDR3 length is 14 residues. Germline V CDR1 and CDR2: PRHDT, FYEKMQ (reference sequence). CDR3 residues: CASSEGGLNQPQHF. As DNA, the CDR3 is TGTGCCAGCAGCGAGGGGGGGTTGAATCAGCCCCAGCATTTT. The whole variable domain, remainder taken from reference TRBV13 and TRBJ1-5, is AAGVIQSPRHLIKEKRETATLKCYPIPRHDTVYWYQQGPGQDPQFLISFYEKMQSDKGSIPDRFSAQQFSDYHSELNMSSLELGDSALYFCASSEGGLNQPQHFGDGTRLSIL.

V usage is TRBV5-4 and J usage is TRBJ2-3; 14 nucleotides line up with TRBD2. From germline, CDR1 is SGHNT and CDR2 YYREEE (reference sequence). The CDR3 totals 17 residues. After removal of 4 bases from V and 6 bases from J, the junction contained 10 bases not matched to a gene. CDR3 bases: TGTGCCAGCAGCCATGGCAGACTAGCGGGGGGGCCGGATACGCAGTATTTT. Amino acids: CASSHGRLAGGPDTQYF.

J is TRBJ1-1 and V is TRBV10-3; D is uncertain. CDR1 ENHRY and CDR2 SYGVKD come from the germline V gene. Deletions cut 0 bases from V and 0 bases from J, with 5 bases between. This CDR3 has 14 amino acids. The CDR3: CAISESRLNTEAFF. Written as DNA, the CDR3 is TGTGCCATCAGTGAGTCTCGGTTGAACACTGAAGCTTTCTTT.

This chain links TRBV6-2 or TRBV6-3 with TRBJ2-2, with 7 bases identical to TRBD1. The ends lost 6 bases at V and 5 bases at J; junction bases unmatched: 3. The germline V gene has CDR1 MNHEY and CDR2 SVGEGT. This CDR3 is built from 13 residues. CDR3 nucleotide sequence: TGTGCCAGCAGAACAGGGGATACCGGGGAGCTGTTTTTT. This translates into CASRTGDTGELFF.

The chain recombines TRBV7-6 with TRBJ2-1; maybe TRBD2 (5 bases). There are 13 residues in the CDR3. Trimming cost V 0 bases and J 8 bases, with 8 bases left between them. Germline CDR1 and CDR2: SGHVS and FNYEAQ. The CDR3 DNA follows: TGTGCCAGCAGCTTAGCGGTGAGGGATGAGCAGTTCTTC. Protein product: CASSLAVRDEQFF.

V gene TRBV4-3 combines with J gene TRBJ2-1; TRBD1 agrees at 9 bases. The V gene end was trimmed by 3 bases and the J gene end by 6 bases; junction bases not matched to a gene: 6. This CDR3 has 15 amino acids. From germline, CDR1 is LGHNA and CDR2 YSLEER. CDR3 loop: CASSQGQGLSNEQFF. Here the CDR3 DNA reads TGCGCCAGCAGCCAGGGACAGGGTCTTAGCAATGAGCAGTTCTTC.

In this sample, this clonotype turned up once. This rearrangement joins TRBV20-1 to TRBJ2-1; no definite D call. The V gene's germline CDR1 is DFQATT and CDR2 SNEGSKA (reference sequence). The CDR3 has 13 amino acids. V was pared by 1 base and J by 5 bases, with 9 bases between. CDR3 in amino acids: CSARGRVDNEQFF. CDR3 nucleotide sequence: TGCAGTGCTAGAGGCCGAGTTGACAATGAGCAGTTCTTC.

A single count supports this clonotype. The chain carries TRBV20-1 and TRBJ2-7; D is undetermined. Germline V CDR1 and CDR2: DFQATT, SNEGSKA (reference sequence). Trimming shortened V by 6 bases and J by 0 bases, and 12 bases separated the two germline ends. The CDR3 has 13 residues. Here the CDR3 DNA reads TGCAGTGCCACCTGGACGGACTCCTACGAGCAGTACTTC. Amino acids: CSATWTDSYEQYF.

This clonotype was counted a few times. The chain couples TRBV7-9 to TRBJ2-7; D is perhaps TRBD2 (5 bases). Trimming removed 8 bases at V and 0 bases at J, with 11 bases between. The CDR3 extends over 13 amino acids. Germline V gives CDR1 SEHNR, CDR2 FQNEAQ (reference sequence). The chain's CDR3 is CASLTGSSYEQYF. The DNA of the CDR3 is TGTGCCAGCCTTACGGGGTCCTCCTACGAGCAGTACTTC. The whole variable domain, remainder taken from reference TRBV7-9 and TRBJ2-7, is DTGVSQNPRHKITKRGQNVTFRCDPISEHNRLYWYRQTLGQGPEFLTYFQNEAQLEKSRLLSDRFSAERPKGSFSTLEIQRTEQGDSAMYLCASLTGSSYEQYFGPGTRLTVT.